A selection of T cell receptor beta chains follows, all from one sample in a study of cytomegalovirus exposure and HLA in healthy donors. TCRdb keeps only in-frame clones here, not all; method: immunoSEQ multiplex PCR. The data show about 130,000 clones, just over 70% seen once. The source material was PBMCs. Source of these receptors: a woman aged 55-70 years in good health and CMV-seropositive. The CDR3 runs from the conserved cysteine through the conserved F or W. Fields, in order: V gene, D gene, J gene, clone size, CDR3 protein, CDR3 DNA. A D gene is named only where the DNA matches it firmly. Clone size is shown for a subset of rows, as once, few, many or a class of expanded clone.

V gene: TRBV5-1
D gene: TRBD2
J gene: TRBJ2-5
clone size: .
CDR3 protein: CASSSAGSQETQYF
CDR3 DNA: TGCGCCAGCAGCTCAGCGGGAAGTCAAGAGACCCAGTACTTC

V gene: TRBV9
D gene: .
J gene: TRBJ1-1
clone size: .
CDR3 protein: CASSALGFSEAFF
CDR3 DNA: TGTGCCAGCAGCGCTTTGGGCTTCTCTGAAGCTTTCTTT

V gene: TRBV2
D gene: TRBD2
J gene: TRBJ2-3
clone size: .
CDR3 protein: CASRGGLAGGISADTQYF
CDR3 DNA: TGTGCCAGCAGGGGCGGACTAGCGGGGGGGATCAGCGCAGATACGCAGTATTTT

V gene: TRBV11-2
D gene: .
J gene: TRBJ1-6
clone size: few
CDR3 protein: CASSLVQGASSPLHF
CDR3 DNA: TGTGCCAGCAGCTTAGTTCAGGGCGCAAGTTCACCCCTCCACTTT

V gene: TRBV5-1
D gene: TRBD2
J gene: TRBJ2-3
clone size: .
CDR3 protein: CASRLGLAGGRDTQYF
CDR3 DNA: TGCGCCAGCAGACTTGGTCTAGCGGGGGGCAGGGATACGCAGTATTTT

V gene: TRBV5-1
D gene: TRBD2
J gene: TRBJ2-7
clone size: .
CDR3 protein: CASSPAAGGLYEQYF
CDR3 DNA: TGCGCCAGCAGCCCCGCAGCGGGGGGCCTCTACGAGCAGTACTTC

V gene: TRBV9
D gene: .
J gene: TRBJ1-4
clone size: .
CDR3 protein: CASSVTDRPNEKLFF
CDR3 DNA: TGTGCCAGCAGCGTCACTGACAGGCCTAATGAAAAACTGTTTTTT

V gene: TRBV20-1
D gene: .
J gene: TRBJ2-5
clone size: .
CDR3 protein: CSAEDRETQYF
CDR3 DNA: TGCAGTGCTGAGGACAGAGAGACCCAGTACTTC

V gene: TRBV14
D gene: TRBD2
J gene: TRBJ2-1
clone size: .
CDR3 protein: CASSQDLTSGGTNNEQFF
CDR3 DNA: TGTGCCAGCAGCCAAGATTTGACTAGCGGGGGGACAAACAATGAGCAGTTCTTC

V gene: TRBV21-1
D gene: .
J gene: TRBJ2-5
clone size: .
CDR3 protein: CASSKGGSNQETQYF
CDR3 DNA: TGTGCCAGCAGCAAAGGAGGCAGTAACCAAGAGACCCAGTACTTC

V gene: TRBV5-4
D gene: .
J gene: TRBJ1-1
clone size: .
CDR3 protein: CASSPMETEAFF
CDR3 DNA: TGTGCCAGCAGCCCTATGGAGACTGAAGCTTTCTTT

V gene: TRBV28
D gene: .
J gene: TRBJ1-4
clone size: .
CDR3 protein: CASSFGQGSFSTNEKLFF
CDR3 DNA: TGTGCCAGCAGTTTCGGGCAGGGGTCCTTTTCCACTAATGAAAAACTGTTTTTT

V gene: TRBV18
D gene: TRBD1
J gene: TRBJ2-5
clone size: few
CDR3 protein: CASSPPAGGETQYF
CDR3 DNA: TGTGCCAGCTCACCACCGGCAGGGGGCGAGACCCAGTACTTC

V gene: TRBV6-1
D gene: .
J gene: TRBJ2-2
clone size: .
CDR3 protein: CASFIGAWNTGELFF
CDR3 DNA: TGTGCCAGCTTTATAGGGGCTTGGAACACCGGGGAGCTGTTTTTT

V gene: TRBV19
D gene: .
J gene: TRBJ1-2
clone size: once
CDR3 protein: CASSTGLREDGYTF
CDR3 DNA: TGTGCCAGTAGTACCGGGCTTAGGGAGGATGGCTACACCTTC

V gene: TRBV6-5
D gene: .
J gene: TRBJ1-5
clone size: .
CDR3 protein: CASSYSYRNNQPQHF
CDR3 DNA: TGTGCCAGCAGTTACTCGTACAGGAACAATCAGCCCCAGCATTTT

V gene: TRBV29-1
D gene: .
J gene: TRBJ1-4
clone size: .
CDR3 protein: CSVRTSEKLFF
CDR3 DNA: TGCAGCGTGAGGACAAGTGAAAAACTGTTTTTT

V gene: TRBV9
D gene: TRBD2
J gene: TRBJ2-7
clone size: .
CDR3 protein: CASSVVGETSGSYEQYF
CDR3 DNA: TGTGCCAGCAGCGTAGTAGGGGAAACTAGCGGGTCCTACGAGCAGTACTTC

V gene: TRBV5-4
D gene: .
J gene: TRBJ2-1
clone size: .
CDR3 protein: CASSPGTLGTLSSYNEQFF
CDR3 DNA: TGTGCCAGCAGCCCCGGGACATTGGGCACGTTAAGCTCCTACAATGAGCAGTTCTTC

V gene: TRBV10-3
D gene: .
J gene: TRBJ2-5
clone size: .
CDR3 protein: CAISGRLRENQETQYF
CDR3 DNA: TGTGCCATCAGTGGCCGCCTTCGGGAGAATCAAGAGACCCAGTACTTC

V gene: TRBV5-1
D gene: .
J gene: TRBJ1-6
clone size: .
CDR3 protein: CASSLSGADNSPLHF
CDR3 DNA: TGCGCCAGCAGCTTGTCAGGGGCGGATAATTCACCCCTCCACTTT

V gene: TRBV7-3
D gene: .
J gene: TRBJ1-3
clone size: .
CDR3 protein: CASSLDGNTIYF
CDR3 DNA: TGTGCCAGCAGCCTCGACGGGAACACCATATATTTT